This is a list of T cell receptor beta chains from one sample in a study of blood T cell repertoires in COVID-19. Only in-frame clones appear in the TCRdb table, and some are missing; sequencing was by immunoSEQ multiplex PCR. The data contain around 300,000 clones, approximately 83% of them singletons. The sequencing input was peripheral blood. Every receptor here comes from a woman aged 25 to 45 who had recovered from COVID-19. CDR3s include the opening cysteine and the closing phenylalanine or tryptophan. The D gene is left open where the match is weak. Size is stated for part of the rows, as once, few or many counts, or as a class when the clone is expanded.

TRBD2,few,TRBJ2-2,TRBV28,TGTGCCAGCAGACTAGCGCCAAACACCGGGGAGCTGTTTTTT,CASRLAPNTGELFF
TRBD2,once,TRBJ2-7,TRBV2,TGTGCCAGCAGTGACCCGGAGGCGGGGGGCTCCTACGAGCAGTACTTC,CASSDPEAGGSYEQYF
.,.,TRBJ2-5,TRBV29-1,TGCAGCGTTTCCGCTAGTGGGGCAGAGACCCAGTACTTC,CSVSASGAETQYF
.,.,TRBJ2-5,TRBV7-3,TGTGCCAGCAGCCTTAGCGCCCAAGAGACCCAGTACTTC,CASSLSAQETQYF
.,.,TRBJ1-4,TRBV25-1,TGTGCCAGCTTGCGGGGTAGCGGACCCAATGAAAAACTGTTTTTT,CASLRGSGPNEKLFF
.,.,TRBJ2-5,TRBV7-9,TGTGCCAGCAGCAAAACAGGGATGGAAGAGACCCAGTACTTC,CASSKTGMEETQYF
TRBD1,few,TRBJ2-7,TRBV11-3,TGTGCCAGCAGCTCGACAGGGGGGACCTACGAGCAGTACTTC,CASSSTGGTYEQYF
TRBD1,.,TRBJ2-2,TRBV2,TGTGCCAGCTCCGGGACAGGGGCCACCGGGGAGCTGTTTTTT,CASSGTGATGELFF
TRBD2,.,TRBJ2-3,TRBV3-1/TRBV3-2,TGTGCCAGCAGCCAAGAAAGGAGCGGGGACCTCACAGATACGCAGTATTTT,CASSQERSGDLTDTQYF
.,.,TRBJ1-3,TRBV7-9,TGTGCCAGCAGCTCTAAAGGAAACACCATATATTTT,CASSSKGNTIYF
TRBD2,.,TRBJ2-2,TRBV5-6,TGTGCCAGCAGCTTGAAGGGGACTAGCGGGAGGAGGGGGCTGTTTTTT,CASSLKGTSGRRGLFF
TRBD1,.,TRBJ2-7,TRBV4-3,TGCGCCAGCAGCCAGAGACAGGGGGCGCAGGACGAGCAGTACTTC,CASSQRQGAQDEQYF
.,once,TRBJ1-5,TRBV7-9,TGTGCCAGCAGCTTAGGGACAGCTAGCAATCAGCCCCAGCATTTT,CASSLGTASNQPQHF
.,.,TRBJ1-2,TRBV7-8,TGTGCCAGCAGCCTAATGGGCCGCCTCGACTATGGCTACACCTTC,CASSLMGRLDYGYTF
TRBD1,.,TRBJ1-2,TRBV28,TGTGCCAGCAGCAACATACAGGGGGCAAGTAACTATGGCTACACCTTC,CASSNIQGASNYGYTF
.,.,TRBJ1-1,TRBV12-5,TGTGCTAGTGGTTTGGTAGCAGGGTGGAACACTGAAGCTTTCTTT,CASGLVAGWNTEAFF
.,.,TRBJ2-7,TRBV7-9,TGTGCCAGCAGCCGGGAGTACGGACTCAGCGAGCAGTACTTC,CASSREYGLSEQYF
.,.,TRBJ1-1,TRBV6-5,TGTGCCAGCAGTTACTCGCAGGGGATCGGGGGGACTGAAGCTTTCTTT,CASSYSQGIGGTEAFF
TRBD2,few,TRBJ2-7,TRBV3-1/TRBV3-2,TGTGCCAGCAGCCCCAGAGGTACTAGCGGGGGGCTCGAGCAGTACTTC,CASSPRGTSGGLEQYF
TRBD1,.,TRBJ2-7,TRBV28,TGTGCCAGCAGTCGGGGACAGGGCTACGAGCAGTACTTC,CASSRGQGYEQYF
.,.,TRBJ2-7,TRBV2,TGTGCCAGCAGTGAAGGCAGCGGCCTAGTATACGAGCAGTACTTC,CASSEGSGLVYEQYF
.,.,TRBJ2-2,TRBV11-2,TGTGCCAGCAGAGACCGGGACGGGGGGTTTTTT,CASRDRDGGFF
.,few,TRBJ1-1,TRBV7-9,TGTGCCAGCAGCGCGGGAAGTCAGATTAAAGCTTTCTTT,CASSAGSQIKAFF
TRBD2,.,TRBJ2-2,TRBV19,TGTGCCAGTAGTATCCCAGCGGGGCCGACGAGAGGGGAGCTGTTTTTT,CASSIPAGPTRGELFF
TRBD2,.,TRBJ2-5,TRBV7-2,TGTGCCAGCAGCTTATCGTCTAGCGGGGGGGCCAGAGAGACCCAGTACTTC,CASSLSSSGGARETQYF
.,.,TRBJ2-7,TRBV19,TGTGCCAGTAGTCTCCTCTGGTCGGCCTACGAGCAGTACTTC,CASSLLWSAYEQYF
TRBD1,.,TRBJ1-2,TRBV9,TGTGCCAGCAGTCTTGGACAGGGGACTAACTATGGCTACACCTTC,CASSLGQGTNYGYTF
TRBD1,.,TRBJ2-6,TRBV19,TGTGCCAGTAGTATAGATCGGACAGGGGTAACTGGGGCCAACGTCCTGACTTTC,CASSIDRTGVTGANVLTF
TRBD1,.,TRBJ2-5,TRBV25-1,TGTGCCAGCGGGACAGGGGACCAAGAGACCCAGTACTTC,CASGTGDQETQYF